This T cell receptor beta chain was sequenced for a study of blood T cell repertoires in COVID-19. Across the whole study: Samples of COVID-19 (acute and convalescent) were obtained from the United States, Italy and Spain. T cells, B-cell-depleted T cells, or PBMCs supplied cDNA or gDNA.

As handled by the study authors: Counts of nucleated cells, estimated from reference gene primer amplification, were obtained. Sequenced by immunoSEQ multiplex PCR; TCRdb stores in-frame clones only, minus some. V and J calls and clone size are given by that table; D and trimming were obtained from the DNA. Of around 100,000 clones listed, about 77% are singletons. The V gene's germline CDR1 is LNHNV and CDR2 YYDKDF (reference sequence). The CDR3 loop spans 13 amino acids. The V and J ends lost 0 bases and 11 bases respectively, with 13 bases between them. What was sequenced was peripheral blood. The V call is TRBV15, the J call TRBJ1-1; D gene unclear. This receptor was obtained from a woman in her seventies with acute or convalescent COVID-19. The CDR3 is CATSRDLGRRAFF. The CDR3, as DNA: TGTGCCACCAGCAGAGATCTAGGGAGACGGGCTTTCTTT.